This entry is about one T cell receptor beta chain. This clone's antigen is unknown. Within one base of it there is no much larger clone, and no base qualities were kept. This entry belongs to a study of T cell responses to AZD1222 COVID-19 vaccine (dated by TCRdb to the early 2020s). Study-level background: AZD1222 recipients with second doses at about 4 weeks or about 12 weeks were pooled, because spike-specific TCR depth and breadth did not differ between schedules. Trial participants were enrolled by age into 18-55, 56-69 and 70-plus year subgroups, with around 150, 28 and 57 TCR-sequenced participants respectively. TCR sequencing covered some 240 trial participants: approximately 200 given two doses of AZD1222 and 26 given two doses of MenACWY control vaccine.

Broad study findings and their caveats: CD4 TCRs associated with the vaccine covered the entire spike protein, and the dominant responses were in regions 160-218 and 743-854. Spike-specific TCR breadth and depth rose significantly after two AZD1222 doses compared with day 0 and with MenACWY recipients. Only a handful of AZD1222 recipients were SARS-CoV-2 seropositive at baseline, limiting conclusions about previously exposed vaccinees. The 56-69-year group was small, and its depth increase did not reach significance, likely because of low power. Reportedly, close to half of the unique spike-specific TCRs recognized epitopes lying outside the regions that are mutated in the B.1.351 and B.1.1.7 variants. Because no day 14 peak-response samples were available, the repertoires could be characterized only after the peak T cell response. Participants were mostly white British and included more females than males, and it was suggested by the authors that clonal diversity may have been underestimated.

The CDR3 regions of human TCRbeta chains were analyzed by immunosequencing. For the original study's pipeline: TCRs in the repertoires were matched against a reference library of SARS-CoV-2-specific TCRs that had been generated with the MIRA antigen-specificity platform. Breadth was defined as the fraction of unique TCRs that were SARS-CoV-2-associated. Depth was defined as the fraction of total T cells that were SARS-CoV-2-associated. Using the MIRA data, every spike-specific TCR was mapped to the spike region that the TCR reacted to and assigned to either a CD4 or a CD8 class. Log10-transformed breadth and depth values were compared by one-way ANOVA with Sidak's multiple comparisons tests. TCRdb mirrors the immuneACCESS table, restricted to in-frame sequences. Some clones are absent from its copies; in checked studies, under half trace to an unresolved V gene, and the reason for the others is unknown. That table gives V, J and clone size, and the DNA gave D and trimming. The table for this sample lists 110,000 to 150,000 clones; around nine tenths of them were counted only once. The ten largest clones capture 3% to 4.5% of the sample.

The sample's time point, from its label and the paper: baseline before first vaccination. Vaccinee samples were obtained from the UK trials COV001 and COV002, which included a single-blind randomized controlled phase 2/3 trial of AZD1222 (ChAdOx1 nCoV-19) in healthy adults. Trial participant PBMC samples were collected at day 0 and day 28 after the second dose for TCRbeta chain sequencing. The V and J ends are trimmed by 0 bases and 5 bases, leaving 10 bases between them. CDR1 and CDR2 are drawn from the germline V gene: SQVTM, ANQGSEA. Inclusive of the bounding cysteine and phenylalanine, the CDR3 is 13 residues long. Solely the CDR3 DNA is kept, with 39 bases framed from the first base.

Rearrangement joined TRBV29-1 to TRBJ1-1; a tentative D match to TRBD1 spans 5 bases. This sequence was found in an adult in good health. Specimen: peripheral blood, collected on day 0 of AZD1222 vaccination. The nucleotide sequence is TGCAGCGTTGAAGAGACAGAGAGAACTGAAGCTTTCTTT. It translates to CSVEETERTEAFF.